Following are 24 T cell receptor beta chains from one sample sequenced in a study of T cell changes during pregnancy in multiple sclerosis. TCRdb keeps only in-frame clones here, not all; method: immunoSEQ multiplex PCR. The sample includes 83,000 or so clones, 94% seen only once; the top ten take over 1.5%. Sample: peripheral blood, taken after pregnancy. These receptors were obtained from a female donor in good health, enrolled as a control in a pregnancy study.

This sequence joins TRBV4-2 and TRBJ2-1; TRBD2 agrees at 10 bases. Germline loops: CDR1 LGHNA, CDR2 YNFKEQ. This CDR3 has 16 residues. Germline trimming cut 1 base from V and 10 bases from J; bases unmatched to any gene: 10. CDR3 nucleotides: TGTGCCAGCAGCCAAGGCGACCTAGCGGGAGACAGGGAGCAGTTCTTC. Translation gives CASSQGDLAGDREQFF.

The chain couples TRBV7-9 to TRBJ2-7; 11 positions match TRBD2. CDR1 and CDR2 (germline): SEHNR, FQNEAQ (reference sequence). Trimming took 2 bases from V and 1 from J; bases not matched to a gene: 1. The CDR3 spans 15 residues. The CDR3 reads CASSLLAGGSYEQYF. The CDR3 region has the DNA TGTGCCAGCAGCTTACTAGCGGGAGGTTCCTACGAGCAGTACTTC.

CDR3: CASSFSHPDTQYF. The CDR3 region has the DNA TGTGCCAGCAGTTTCTCACACCCAGATACGCAGTATTTT. This sequence joins TRBV27 and TRBJ2-3; D is unclear. This CDR3 region has 13 residues. Germline V gene data show CDR1 as MNHEY and CDR2 as SMNVEV (reference sequence). Trimming took off 3 bases at V and 4 bases at J, with 8 bases between the two ends.

This chain uses TRBV4-1 with TRBJ2-1; the match to TRBD1 covers 7 bases. Trimming removed 6 bases from V and 2 bases from J; junction bases left unmatched: 13. The CDR3 is made up of 17 amino acids. Germline assignment: CDR1 MGHRA and CDR2 YSYEKL. CDR3 in amino acids: CASSPSPGTATYNEQFF. The CDR3 nucleotides are TGCGCCAGCAGTCCCTCCCCCGGGACAGCTACCTACAATGAGCAGTTCTTC.

This chain links TRBV5-1 with TRBJ2-6; a possible D gene is TRBD1 (6 bases). Looked up from germline, CDR1 is SGHRS and CDR2 is YFSETQ. The V end lost 0 bases, the J end lost 2 bases, and 9 bases lay between the germline ends. The CDR3 totals 16 residues. The CDR3 loop is CASSLVGGTGANVLTF. The CDR3 DNA is TGCGCCAGCAGCTTGGTAGGGGGTACTGGGGCCAACGTCCTGACTTTC.

The V call is TRBV28, the J call TRBJ1-2; 7 bases align to TRBD1. Germline V CDR1 and CDR2: MDHEN, SYDVKM. J lost 1 base, V lost 7 bases, and 9 bases had no gene match. This CDR3 contains 15 residues. CDR3: CASKGAEGVNYGYTF. CDR3 in DNA: TGTGCCAGCAAGGGGGCAGAGGGGGTTAACTATGGCTACACCTTC.

The J gene is TRBJ2-3, the V gene TRBV18; D not resolved. CDR1 is KGHSH and CDR2 is LQKENI in the germline V gene. V gave up 3 bases and J gave up 0 bases, with 13 bases separating them. The length of the CDR3 is 16 residues. The CDR3 loop reads CASSPVQIPSTDTQYF. The CDR3, as DNA: TGTGCCAGCTCACCGGTTCAGATCCCTAGCACAGATACGCAGTATTTT.

The rearrangement links TRBV6-1 to TRBJ2-5; TRBD2 aligns across 7 bases. The CDR3 sequence is 15 residues long. With V trimmed by 7 bases and J by 1 base, 9 bases remained unmatched. Germline CDR1 MNHNS, CDR2 SASEGT. For the CDR3, the DNA is TGTGCCAGCACCGCCGGGGGACTATTCCAAGAGACCCAGTACTTC. This encodes CASTAGGLFQETQYF.

This chain links TRBV6-4 with TRBJ1-2, with unresolved D. V was clipped by 0 bases and J by 6 bases, with 8 bases between them. Germline V gene lookup returns CDR1 MRHNA and CDR2 SNTAGT. The CDR3 loop spans 13 amino acids. CDR3 sequence (DNA): TGTGCCAGCAGTGACTCGAGCGCAGATGGCTACACCTTC. Its protein product is CASSDSSADGYTF.

This clone was seen a handful of times. The chain has TRBV4-1 and TRBJ2-3; 7 bases agree with TRBD2. The germline V gene has CDR1 MGHRA and CDR2 YSYEKL. This CDR3 contains 15 residues. V was clipped by 0 bases and J by 5 bases; unmatched bases: 5. For the CDR3, the DNA is TGCGCCAGCAGCCAAGACGGACTAGTGGGAGATACGCAGTATTTT. It translates to CASSQDGLVGDTQYF.

The genes are TRBV28 and TRBJ1-2; the D gene is possibly TRBD1 (6 bases). V lost 3 bases and J lost 3, with 11 bases in between. Germline CDR1 MDHEN, CDR2 SYDVKM. The CDR3 is made up of 14 amino acids. The CDR3 loop reads CASSFRRTDYGYTF. DNA for the CDR3: TGTGCCAGCAGTTTCCGCAGGACAGACTATGGCTACACCTTC.

The chain joins TRBV27 to TRBJ2-7, with 7 nucleotides matching TRBD1. The CDR3 has 13 amino acids. Germline V lookup: CDR1 MNHEY, CDR2 SMNVEV (reference sequence). V shed 3 bases, J shed 3 bases, and the junction held 2 bases outside the gene matches. CDR3 in amino acids: CASSLGQNYEQYF. CDR3 sequence (DNA): TGTGCCAGCAGTTTGGGACAGAACTACGAGCAGTACTTC.

The chain is built from TRBV19 and TRBJ1-3, with D uncertain. The germline gives CDR1 LNHDA, CDR2 SQIVND (reference sequence). Trimming took off 9 bases at V and 0 bases at J, with 6 bases between the two ends. CDR3 length equals 12 residues. The CDR3 loop is CASHSSGNTIYF. CDR3 in DNA: TGTGCCAGCCACTCCTCTGGAAACACCATATATTTT.

The V call is TRBV29-1, the J call TRBJ2-5, with a weak D call TRBD2 (5 bases). The germline gives CDR1 SQVTM, CDR2 ANQGSEA. V was pared by 7 bases and J by 0 bases, with 9 bases between. The CDR3 covers 12 residues. CDR3 loop: CSAPGYQETQYF. As DNA, the CDR3 is TGCAGCGCACCGGGGTACCAAGAGACCCAGTACTTC.

This sequence joins TRBV5-4 and TRBJ2-7; 10 positions match TRBD2. From germline, CDR1 is SGHNT and CDR2 YYREEE (reference sequence). This CDR3 has 13 amino acids. J gave up 7 bases and V 9 bases, and 10 bases lay outside the gene matches. CDR3 in DNA: TGTGCCACCACTAGCGGGACTAGAAAGGAGCAGTACTTC. This encodes CATTSGTRKEQYF.

The V and J genes are TRBV4-1 and TRBJ2-5; D may be TRBD1 (5 bases). This CDR3 contains 14 residues. The V end was cut by 1 base, the J end by 4 bases, with 10 bases between. Germline V gene lookup returns CDR1 MGHRA and CDR2 YSYEKL. CDR3 sequence reads: CASSQVQEGETQYF. The DNA of the CDR3 is TGCGCCAGCAGCCAAGTACAGGAAGGAGAGACCCAGTACTTC.

This rearrangement joins TRBV6-6 to TRBJ1-4; D not resolved. The CDR3 is made up of 14 amino acids. Germline V gene sequence: CDR1 MNHNY, CDR2 SVGAGI (reference sequence). The V end was cut by 5 bases, the J end by 0 bases, with 7 bases between. CDR3 bases: TGTGCCAGCAGTACAACCGCAACTAATGAAAAACTGTTTTTT. It encodes CASSTTATNEKLFF.

The rearrangement joins TRBV19 to TRBJ1-2; a possible D gene is TRBD1 (5 bases). The CDR3 has 14 amino acids. The germline gives CDR1 LNHDA, CDR2 SQIVND (reference sequence). V lost 1 base, J lost 3 bases, and 9 bases lay in between. The CDR3 coding sequence is TGTGCCAGTAGTATAGCCGGGGGGTACTATGGCTACACCTTC. This gives the protein CASSIAGGYYGYTF.

V and J are TRBV10-3 and TRBJ2-7; 7 nucleotides agree with TRBD2. The CDR3 spans 15 residues. V was pared by 3 bases and J by 0 bases, with 5 bases of the junction left unmatched. Germline V lookup: CDR1 ENHRY, CDR2 SYGVKD. The CDR3 spells CAISDSGRGSYEQYF. CDR3 nucleotides: TGTGCCATCAGTGACAGTGGGAGGGGCTCCTACGAGCAGTACTTC.

The chain links TRBV7-2 to TRBJ2-4, with 10 bases fitting TRBD2. The CDR3 length is 17 residues. CDR1 is SGHTA and CDR2 is FQGNSA in the germline V gene. The trim removed 2 bases at V and 1 base at J, leaving 5 bases unmatched. The CDR3 reads CASSLRLAGVAKNIQYF. The CDR3 DNA follows: TGTGCCAGCAGCTTACGCCTAGCGGGAGTGGCCAAAAACATTCAGTACTTC.

The chain couples TRBV27 to TRBJ1-2; TRBD1 is a possible D gene (6 bases). The germline V gene encodes CDR1 MNHEY and CDR2 SMNVEV (reference sequence). Trimming left V 2 bases short and J 2 bases short, with 9 bases between. The CDR3 extends over 14 amino acids. CDR3 in amino acids: CASSLHGTNYGYTF. The DNA of the CDR3 is TGTGCCAGCAGTTTACACGGGACAAACTATGGCTACACCTTC.

V and J are TRBV6-5 and TRBJ1-2; no clear D. This CDR3 is 12 amino acids long. Germline V gives CDR1 MNHEY, CDR2 SVGAGI. V was shortened by 6 bases and J by 2 bases, with 7 bases between the two germline ends. CDR3 DNA sequence: TGTGCCAGCAGGCTCCGGAACTATGGCTACACCTTC. Encoded protein: CASRLRNYGYTF.

This chain connects TRBV2 to TRBJ2-1; tentatively, D is TRBD2 (6 bases). V dropped 8 bases and J dropped 6 bases, with 20 bases sitting between them. The CDR3 loop spans 15 amino acids. CDR1 SNHLY and CDR2 FYNNEI come from the germline V gene. CDR3: CASGLRRDGVNEQFF. CDR3 nucleotides: TGTGCCAGCGGCTTGAGGCGGGATGGGGTCAATGAGCAGTTCTTC.

The gene calls are TRBV11-2 and TRBJ2-5; 14 nucleotides match TRBD2. The germline CDR1 and CDR2 sequences are SGHAT and FQNNGV. The trim removed 5 bases at V and 1 base at J, leaving 12 bases unmatched. CDR3 length: 19 amino acids. CDR3 nucleotide sequence: TGTGCCAGCAGCCCCCGTGGGGGACTAGCGGGAGCGGGCCAAGAGACCCAGTACTTC. This sequence encodes CASSPRGGLAGAGQETQYF.